The sequence of this T cell receptor (beta chain) was determined in a study of prognosis after radiotherapy for stage I lung cancer. Background on the study: Medical inoperability was the status assigned to all non-small cell lung cancer patients. Development of distant metastases after radiotherapy was seen in a few patients at a median of approximately 7 months, with no significant progression in around 16. Study-wide findings and caveats: Tumor specificity was not determined for the expanded TCR clones. When patients developed distant metastases, their Shannon entropy after stereotactic body radiation therapy was lower.

The CDR3 runs 16 residues. The V gene's germline CDR1 is LGHNA and CDR2 YNFKEQ. Trimming removed 1 base at V and 4 bases at J, with 13 bases between. From genomic DNA, TCR beta CDR3 was amplified by two-round multiplex PCR. The use of primers specific to each TRBV and TRBJ gene characterized first-round PCR. TCRdb ran MiXCR on the multiplex PCR reads and lists one entry per CDR3 protein. Of fewer than 25,000 distinct CDR3 sequences in the sample, around two fifths are singletons; the top ten hold about a third. This clonotype was seen repeatedly, ten times or more. Its target is unknown. This receptor was taken from a donor over 45 with non-small cell lung cancer. This chain joins TRBV4-2 and TRBJ2-2; D might be TRBD1 (5 bases). This material consisted of PBMCs, taken before or after stereotactic body radiation therapy (not recorded which). This chain's CDR3 is CASSQVIGAVTGELFF. The CDR3, as DNA: TGTGCCAGCAGCCAAGTAATAGGGGCCGTCACCGGGGAGCTGTTTTTT.